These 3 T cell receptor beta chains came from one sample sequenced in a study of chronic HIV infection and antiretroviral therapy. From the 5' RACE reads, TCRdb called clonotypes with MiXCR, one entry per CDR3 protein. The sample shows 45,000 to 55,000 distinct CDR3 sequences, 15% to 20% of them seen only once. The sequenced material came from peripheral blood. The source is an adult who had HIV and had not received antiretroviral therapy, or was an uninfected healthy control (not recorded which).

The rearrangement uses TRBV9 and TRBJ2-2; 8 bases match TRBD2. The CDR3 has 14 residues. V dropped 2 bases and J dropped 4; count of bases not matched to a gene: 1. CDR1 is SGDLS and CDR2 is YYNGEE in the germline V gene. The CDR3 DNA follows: TGTGCCAGCAGCGTTGGGACTAGCACCGGGGAGCTGTTTTTT. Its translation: CASSVGTSTGELFF.

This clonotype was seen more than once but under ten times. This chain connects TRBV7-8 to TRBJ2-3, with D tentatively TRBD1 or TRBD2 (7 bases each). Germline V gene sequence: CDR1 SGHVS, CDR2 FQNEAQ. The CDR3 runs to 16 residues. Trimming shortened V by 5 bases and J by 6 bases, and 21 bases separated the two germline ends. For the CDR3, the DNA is TGTGCCAGCAGCCCTCCTTTGAGGGAGGGGGCGGATACGCAGTATTTT. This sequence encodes CASSPPLREGADTQYF.

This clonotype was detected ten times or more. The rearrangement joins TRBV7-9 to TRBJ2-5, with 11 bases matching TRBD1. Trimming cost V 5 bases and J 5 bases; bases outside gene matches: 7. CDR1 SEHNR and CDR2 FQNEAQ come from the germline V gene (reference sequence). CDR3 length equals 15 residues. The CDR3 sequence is CASSKDRGQLETQYF. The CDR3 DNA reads TGTGCCAGCAGCAAGGACAGGGGGCAGCTTGAGACCCAGTACTTC.